The following is a T cell receptor (beta chain) sequence with its context. What it binds is not known. These data belong to a study of shared clonotypes between healthy human individuals. V was cut by 7 bases and J by 1 base, with 8 bases left in between. The V gene's germline CDR1 is SGHNT and CDR2 YYREEE (reference sequence). The CDR3 runs 13 residues. Regarding the study as a whole: It was only blood that was sampled, and tissue repertoires likely differ. Approximately 5% of naive CD4 clonotypes were shared across a few donors.

Sequencing was at deep level. In the original analysis: Filtering differed, since immunoSEQ gave only junction sequences and no quality scores. Only in-frame clones appear in the TCRdb table, and some are missing; sequencing was by immunoSEQ multiplex PCR. D and trimming were read from the DNA, whereas the V and J calls and clone size are those reported in that table. The table shows over 2 million clones, with around 95% occurring only once. This sequence originates from a man aged 18-30 years in good health. The rearrangement joins TRBV5-4 to TRBJ2-2; the D is unclear. Sequenced material: naive CD4+ T cells sorted from blood. Subset indicated: CD45RA+ positively selected. This CDR3 reads CASARGNTGELFF. CDR3 bases: TGTGCCAGCGCCCGAGGGAACACCGGGGAGCTGTTTTTT.